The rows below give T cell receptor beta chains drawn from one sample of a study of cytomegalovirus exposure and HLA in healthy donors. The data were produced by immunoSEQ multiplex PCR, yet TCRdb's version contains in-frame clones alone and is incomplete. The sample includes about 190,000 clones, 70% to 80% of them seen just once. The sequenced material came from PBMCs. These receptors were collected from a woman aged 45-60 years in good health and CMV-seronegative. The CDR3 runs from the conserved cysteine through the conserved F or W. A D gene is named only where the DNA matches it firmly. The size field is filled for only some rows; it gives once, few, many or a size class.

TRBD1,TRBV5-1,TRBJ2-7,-,TGCGCCAGCAGCCCTCTCCCGGGACAGGACGAGCAGTACTTC,CASSPLPGQDEQYF
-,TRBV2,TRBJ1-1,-,TGTGCCACCGACCGGGGGGACACTGAAGCTTTCTTT,CATDRGDTEAFF
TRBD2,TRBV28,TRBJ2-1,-,TGTGCCAGCAGATCCAGCGGGAAGGGGAGTTACAATGAGCAGTTCTTC,CASRSSGKGSYNEQFF
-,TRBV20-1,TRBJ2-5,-,TGCAGTGTTTCCCTGGAGACCCAGTACTTC,CSVSLETQYF
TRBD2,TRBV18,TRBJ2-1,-,TGTGCCAGCTCACCACGGACTAGCGGGTACAATGAGCAGTTCTTC,CASSPRTSGYNEQFF
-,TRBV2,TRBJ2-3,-,TGTGCCAGCAGTGAAACGGGAGTCCTCCCAGATACGCAGTATTTT,CASSETGVLPDTQYF
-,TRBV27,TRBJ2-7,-,TGTGCCAGCAGTTTAGCGGGAAACTACGAGCAGTACTTC,CASSLAGNYEQYF
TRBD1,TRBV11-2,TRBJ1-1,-,TGTGCCAGCAGCCCCGGGGCAGGGGGCAGGGCTTTCTTT,CASSPGAGGRAFF
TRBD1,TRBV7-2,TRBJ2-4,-,TGTGCCAGCAGCTTAGTGGACAGGGTGGCCAAAAACATTCAGTACTTC,CASSLVDRVAKNIQYF
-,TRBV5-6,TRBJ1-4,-,TGTGCCAGCAGTTATGACAGACTCGACCCGGGAAAACTGTTTTTT,CASSYDRLDPGKLFF
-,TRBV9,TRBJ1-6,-,TGTGCCAGCAGCGTAGCAGGGTCGCCTAATTCACCCCTCCACTTT,CASSVAGSPNSPLHF
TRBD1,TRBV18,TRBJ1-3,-,TGTGCCAGCTCACCACCGACAGGGCGATCTGGAAACACCATATATTTT,CASSPPTGRSGNTIYF
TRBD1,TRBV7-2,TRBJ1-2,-,TGTGCCAGCAGCCCCAGCGGGACAGGGAGCTATGGCTACACCTTC,CASSPSGTGSYGYTF
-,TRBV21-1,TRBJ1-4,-,TGTGCCAGCAGCAAAGGGCGGAACCCTCGGGAAGAAAAACTGTTTTTT,CASSKGRNPREEKLFF
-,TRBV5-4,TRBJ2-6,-,TGTGCCAGCAGCGTAAGCGCTCACACGACCTCTGGGGCCAACGTCCTGACTTTC,CASSVSAHTTSGANVLTF
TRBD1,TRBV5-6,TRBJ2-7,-,TGTGCCAGCAGCCGAGGGACAGGGGTCTACGAGCAGTACTTC,CASSRGTGVYEQYF
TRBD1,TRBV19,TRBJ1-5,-,TGTGCCAGTAGTCGACAGGGGGTGAATCAGCCCCAGCATTTT,CASSRQGVNQPQHF
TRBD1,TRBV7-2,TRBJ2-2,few,TGTGCCAGCAGCCGACCCGGGACAGAGGGATCCGGGGAGCTGTTTTTT,CASSRPGTEGSGELFF
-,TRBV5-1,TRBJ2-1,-,TGCGCCAGCAGTCGATCTTTCATAAGGACTTACAATGAGCAGTTCTTC,CASSRSFIRTYNEQFF
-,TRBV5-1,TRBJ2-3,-,TGCGCCAGCGCTAGGGGGGGTTCAGATACGCAGTATTTT,CASARGGSDTQYF
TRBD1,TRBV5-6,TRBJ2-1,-,TGTGCCAGCAGCTTGGTACAGGGGGCAAGCAATGAGCAGTTCTTC,CASSLVQGASNEQFF
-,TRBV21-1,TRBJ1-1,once,TGTGCCAGCAGCTCCCGGACAAGCATGAACACTGAAGCTTTCTTT,CASSSRTSMNTEAFF